This TCR beta chain appears in the sequencing data of a study of T cells expressing NK-cell markers. No DNA is given; TCRdb re-called the 5' RACE reads and lists each CDR3 protein once. The sample has 150,000 to 160,000 distinct CDR3 sequences; the top ten hold 37%. This CDR3 region has 12 residues. Germline CDR1 reads SQVTM; CDR2 reads ANQGSEA. This clonotype was sampled from a woman in her forties or fifties in good health. This sequence joins TRBV29-1 and TRBJ1-4; TCRdb names TRBD1, which stays unverified in the absence of DNA. Specimen: blood T cells: a sorted CD56 or NKG2C T cell subset, CD4+ or CD8+ T cells, or bulk PBMC T cells (not recorded which). The CDR3 is CSVLTGMEKLFF.